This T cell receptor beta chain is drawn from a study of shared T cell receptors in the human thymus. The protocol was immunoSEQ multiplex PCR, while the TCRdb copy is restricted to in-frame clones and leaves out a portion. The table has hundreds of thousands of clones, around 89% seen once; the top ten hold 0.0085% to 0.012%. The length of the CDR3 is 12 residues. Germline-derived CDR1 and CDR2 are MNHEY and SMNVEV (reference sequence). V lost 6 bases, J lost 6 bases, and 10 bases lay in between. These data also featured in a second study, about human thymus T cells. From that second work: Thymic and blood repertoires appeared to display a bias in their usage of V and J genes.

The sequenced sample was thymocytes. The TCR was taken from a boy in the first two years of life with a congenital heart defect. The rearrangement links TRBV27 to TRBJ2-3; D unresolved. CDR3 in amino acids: CASRPFGDTQYF. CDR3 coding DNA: TGTGCCAGCAGGCCCTTCGGGGATACGCAGTATTTT.